A selection of T cell receptor beta chains follows, all from one sample in a study of blood T cell repertoires in COVID-19. Data came from immunoSEQ multiplex PCR; TCRdb stores just in-frame clones and leaves some out. In the table there are 250,000 to 300,000 clones, about four fifths of which are singletons. The sample consisted of peripheral blood. The receptors here all came from a woman in her sixties with active or convalescent COVID-19. The CDR3 runs from the conserved cysteine through the conserved F or W. D genes are given only for firm matches. The size of a clone is reported for some rows only, either as once, few or many, or as a class for expanded clones.

DNA | CDR3 | V | D | size | J
TGTGCCAGCAGCCAAGCCCAACTCAGGCTCCGGGGTAGCTACACCTTC | CASSQAQLRLRGSYTF | TRBV3-1/TRBV3-2 | . | . | TRBJ1-2
TGTGCCAGCTCACCGGGGCAGGCCACCGGGGAGCTGTTTTTT | CASSPGQATGELFF | TRBV18 | . | . | TRBJ2-2
TGCGCCAGCAGCTTCCCGGGGGAGGATGAGCAGTACTTC | CASSFPGEDEQYF | TRBV5-1 | . | . | TRBJ2-7
TGTGCCAGCAGCTTGGGGACTAGCGGGTTCCAAGAGACCCAGTACTTC | CASSLGTSGFQETQYF | TRBV7-2 | TRBD2 | . | TRBJ2-5
TGTGCCAGCAGTGTCCAGGCATCTGGGGCCAACGTCCTGACTTTC | CASSVQASGANVLTF | TRBV6-4 | . | . | TRBJ2-6
TGTGCCAGCTCACAAGGGGGCTCGGGCTATGGCTACACCTTC | CASSQGGSGYGYTF | TRBV18 | TRBD1 | . | TRBJ1-2
TGTGCCAGCAGCCAAGGTGGCCCCGCAGAGACCCAGTACTTC | CASSQGGPAETQYF | TRBV4-2 | . | . | TRBJ2-5
TGTGCCAGCAGCCAAGTCCCGGGAAACACCATATATTTT | CASSQVPGNTIYF | TRBV14 | . | few | TRBJ1-3
TGTGCCAGCAGCCAAGATCTCGGGACAGGGGGAGATACGCAGTATTTT | CASSQDLGTGGDTQYF | TRBV14 | TRBD1 | . | TRBJ2-3
TGTGCCAGTAGTCGCGGGACAGGGAACAATGAAAAACTGTTTTTT | CASSRGTGNNEKLFF | TRBV19 | TRBD1 | few | TRBJ1-4
TGTGCTAGTGGTCCGGCGGCCCGGGGGGGAAGGACCCAGTACTTC | CASGPAARGGRTQYF | TRBV12-5 | TRBD2 | . | TRBJ2-5
TGTGCCAGCAGGGGACAGACAATAAATGGCTACACCTTC | CASRGQTINGYTF | TRBV2 | TRBD1 | . | TRBJ1-2
TGTGCCAGCAGCTTAGGAACCGGGGGGGGCCATGAGCAGTTCTTC | CASSLGTGGGHEQFF | TRBV7-9 | TRBD2 | . | TRBJ2-1
TGTGCCAGCTCGGCCGGGACATCTTACGAGCAGTACTTC | CASSAGTSYEQYF | TRBV18 | . | . | TRBJ2-7
TGTGCCAGCTCACAGACAGATAACTATGGCTACACCTTC | CASSQTDNYGYTF | TRBV18 | . | . | TRBJ1-2
TGTGCCAGCAGCCCGAACCCGGGACAGACCTCTGAAGCTTTCTTT | CASSPNPGQTSEAFF | TRBV7-9 | TRBD1 | . | TRBJ1-1
TGTGCCAGCAGTTATCAGGGGGCTAATGAAAAACTGTTTTTT | CASSYQGANEKLFF | TRBV6-6 | TRBD1 | . | TRBJ1-4
TGTGCCAGCAGCCCCCGACAGGGCCCCTACAATGAGCAATTCTTC | CASSPRQGPYNEQFF | TRBV9 | TRBD1 | . | TRBJ2-1
TGTGCCACCTCCGACAGGCTACAAGAGACCCAGTACTTC | CATSDRLQETQYF | TRBV6-6 | . | . | TRBJ2-5
TGTGCCAGTAGTATAGATCCGAGGACCGGGGAGCTGTTTTTT | CASSIDPRTGELFF | TRBV19 | . | few | TRBJ2-2
TGTGCCAGCAGTTACGACCGACAATACTACGAGCAGTACTTC | CASSYDRQYYEQYF | TRBV6-5 | . | . | TRBJ2-7
TGTGCCAGCAGGGGGACAGGGGGAGTAACTGAAGCTTTCTTT | CASRGTGGVTEAFF | TRBV2 | TRBD1 | . | TRBJ1-1
TGTGCCAGCAGCTATGGGACAATCTTAGAAAACACCATATATTTT | CASSYGTILENTIYF | TRBV7-2 | . | . | TRBJ1-3
TGTGCCAGCAGCGTCTTGCGGGGGGTGACAGATACGCAGTATTTT | CASSVLRGVTDTQYF | TRBV2 | TRBD2 | . | TRBJ2-3
TGCGCCAGCAGCTGGACAGGAAGCGGGAACACTGAAGCTTTCTTT | CASSWTGSGNTEAFF | TRBV5-1 | TRBD1 | . | TRBJ1-1
TGCGCCAGCAGCCAAGACCCGCGGACTGAAGCTTTCTTT | CASSQDPRTEAFF | TRBV4-1 | . | . | TRBJ1-1
TGTGCCAGCAGCCCCTCCGGGGGGGACTCCTACAATGAGCAGTTCTTC | CASSPSGGDSYNEQFF | TRBV5-4 | TRBD2 | . | TRBJ2-1
TGTGCCAGCAGCCAAGATTTCAGCGGGGGGGCGAATGAGCAGTTCTTC | CASSQDFSGGANEQFF | TRBV4-2 | TRBD2 | . | TRBJ2-1
TGTGCCAGCAGCGGGGGGACGGGATCCTACGAGCAGTACTTC | CASSGGTGSYEQYF | TRBV7-3 | . | . | TRBJ2-7
TGTGCCAGCAGCTTCACTCTAGCGAGCTCCTACAATGAGCAGTTCTTC | CASSFTLASSYNEQFF | TRBV7-3 | . | . | TRBJ2-1
TGTGCCAGCAGCCATTTCAACGAGATAAACACCGGGGAGCTGTTTTTT | CASSHFNEINTGELFF | TRBV4-2 | . | few | TRBJ2-2
TGTGCCAGCAGCCCGAGGGGGCTGAACACTGAAGCTTTCTTT | CASSPRGLNTEAFF | TRBV6-5 | TRBD1 | . | TRBJ1-1
TGTGCCTGGAGTGCGGGGTACACTGAAGCTTTCTTT | CAWSAGYTEAFF | TRBV30 | . | . | TRBJ1-1
TGTGCCAGCAGCTTCGACAGGGGTTGGGAGCAGTACTTC | CASSFDRGWEQYF | TRBV5-4 | TRBD1 | . | TRBJ2-7
TGTGCCAGCAGGGAGAATACGGTGAAAGAGACCCAGTACTTC | CASRENTVKETQYF | TRBV7-9 | . | . | TRBJ2-5
TGTGCCAGCAGCCGGGAAGAGAACACTGAAGCTTTCTTT | CASSREENTEAFF | TRBV11-3 | . | . | TRBJ1-1
TGCAGCGCCGAGTACCCCGGGATTGAAGCTTTCTTT | CSAEYPGIEAFF | TRBV29-1 | . | . | TRBJ1-1
TGTGCCATCAGGGGGACAGAAGGAGGTGAAAAACTGTTTTTT | CAIRGTEGGEKLFF | TRBV10-3 | TRBD1 | . | TRBJ1-4
TGTGCCACCGCGGGAGGTGCAGATACGCAGTATTTT | CATAGGADTQYF | TRBV27 | TRBD2 | . | TRBJ2-3
TGTGCCGCAGGAGGGAATGAGCAGTTCTTC | CAAGGNEQFF | TRBV28 | . | once | TRBJ2-1
TGTGCCAGCAGCCCTATTGGGACAGGGGTCGGGGAGCTGTTTTTT | CASSPIGTGVGELFF | TRBV7-9 | TRBD1 | . | TRBJ2-2
TGTGCCAGCAGCCTACGGGGTTCCAATGAGCAGTTCTTC | CASSLRGSNEQFF | TRBV7-2 | . | . | TRBJ2-1
TGTGCCAGCAGCCAAACCCTAGCGGGGGGGGACACAGATACGCAGTATTTT | CASSQTLAGGDTDTQYF | TRBV4-2 | TRBD2 | . | TRBJ2-3
TGTGCCAGTACCAAACAGGGGGCGTTGGATCAGCCCCAGCATTTT | CASTKQGALDQPQHF | TRBV19 | TRBD1 | . | TRBJ1-5
TGTGCCAGCAGCTTACCGAGCGGGAGCACAGATACGCAGTATTTT | CASSLPSGSTDTQYF | TRBV7-9 | . | . | TRBJ2-3
TGTGCCAGTAGTATCCGGGAGGTTTATAATTCACCCCTCCACTTT | CASSIREVYNSPLHF | TRBV19 | . | . | TRBJ1-6
TGTGCCAGCAGCTTTGGGACAGGGGAAGGTTGGGAGACCCAGTACTTC | CASSFGTGEGWETQYF | TRBV3-1/TRBV3-2 | TRBD1 | . | TRBJ2-5
TGTGCCAGCAGCCGGGGGAGGGATACGCAGTATTTT | CASSRGRDTQYF | TRBV7-8 | . | . | TRBJ2-3
TGTGCCAGCAGTGAAGGGAGGGGAGTGTTTCAGCCCCAGCATTTT | CASSEGRGVFQPQHF | TRBV6-1 | . | . | TRBJ1-5
TGTGCCAGCAGCCGAACCGGACTAGCGGGGGCAAGCACAGATACGCAGTATTTT | CASSRTGLAGASTDTQYF | TRBV7-6 | TRBD2 | . | TRBJ2-3
TGTGCCTGGAGTCCAGGGGGCATCGAGACCCAGTACTTC | CAWSPGGIETQYF | TRBV30 | TRBD1 | . | TRBJ2-5
TGTGCCGGCTGTACAGAAGTGAACACTGAAGCTTTCTTT | CAGCTEVNTEAFF | TRBV2 | . | . | TRBJ1-1
TGTGCCAGCGGAAACACAGGGTTGGCTTTCTTT | CASGNTGLAFF | TRBV12-3/TRBV12-4 | . | . | TRBJ1-1
TGTGCCAGCAGTCGACAGGGGGCTTATCAGCCCCAGCATTTT | CASSRQGAYQPQHF | TRBV2 | TRBD1 | . | TRBJ1-5
TGTGCCATCGCCCGGGGGAACAATGAGCAGTTCTTC | CAIARGNNEQFF | TRBV10-3 | . | . | TRBJ2-1
TGTGCCAGCAGCCAATGGACAGGTAACGGCTACACCTTC | CASSQWTGNGYTF | TRBV3-1/TRBV3-2 | TRBD1 | . | TRBJ1-2
TGCGCCAGCAGCTTGGGGCAGGGAGGGGGCACTGAAGCTTTCTTT | CASSLGQGGGTEAFF | TRBV5-1 | . | . | TRBJ1-1
TGTGCCAGCAGCTTAAGCGGGACAGGGGGCTTAGATACGCAGTATTTT | CASSLSGTGGLDTQYF | TRBV7-2 | TRBD1 | . | TRBJ2-3
TGTGCCAGTAGTATCTTGGGAGGGGTTGTCGGGGAGCTGTTTTTT | CASSILGGVVGELFF | TRBV19 | TRBD2 | few | TRBJ2-2
TGTGCCAGCAAGGCGGAATTTGAAGCTTTCTTT | CASKAEFEAFF | TRBV6-5 | . | few | TRBJ1-1